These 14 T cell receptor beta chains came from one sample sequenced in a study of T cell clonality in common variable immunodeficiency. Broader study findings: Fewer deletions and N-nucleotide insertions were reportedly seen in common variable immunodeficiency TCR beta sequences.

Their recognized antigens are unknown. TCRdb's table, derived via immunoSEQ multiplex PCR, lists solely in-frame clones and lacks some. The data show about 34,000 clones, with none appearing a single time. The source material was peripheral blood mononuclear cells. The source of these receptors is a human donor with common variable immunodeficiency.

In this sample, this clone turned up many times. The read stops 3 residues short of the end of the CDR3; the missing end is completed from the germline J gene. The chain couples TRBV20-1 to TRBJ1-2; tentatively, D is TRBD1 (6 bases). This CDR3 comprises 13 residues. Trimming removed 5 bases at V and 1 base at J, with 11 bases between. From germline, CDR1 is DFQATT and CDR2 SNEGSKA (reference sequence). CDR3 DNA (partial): TGCAGTGCTCTCAGGACAGTTAACTATGGC. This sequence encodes CSALRTVNYG. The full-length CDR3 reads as CSALRTVNYGYTF.

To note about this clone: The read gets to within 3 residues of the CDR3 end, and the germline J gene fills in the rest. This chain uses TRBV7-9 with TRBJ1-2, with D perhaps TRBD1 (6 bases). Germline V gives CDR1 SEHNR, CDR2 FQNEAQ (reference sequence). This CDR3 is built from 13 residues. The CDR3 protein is CASQPGRGGGYTF. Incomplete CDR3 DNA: TGTGCCAGCCAGCCTGGCAGGGGCGGGGGC.

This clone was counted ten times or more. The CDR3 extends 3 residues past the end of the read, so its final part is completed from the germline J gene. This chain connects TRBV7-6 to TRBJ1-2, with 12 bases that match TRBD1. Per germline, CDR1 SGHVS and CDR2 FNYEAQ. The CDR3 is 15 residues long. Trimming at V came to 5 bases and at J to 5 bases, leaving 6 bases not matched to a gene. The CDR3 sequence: CASSRDRGPIYGYTF. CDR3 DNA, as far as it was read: TGTGCCAGCAGCAGGGACAGGGGGCCCATATATGGC.

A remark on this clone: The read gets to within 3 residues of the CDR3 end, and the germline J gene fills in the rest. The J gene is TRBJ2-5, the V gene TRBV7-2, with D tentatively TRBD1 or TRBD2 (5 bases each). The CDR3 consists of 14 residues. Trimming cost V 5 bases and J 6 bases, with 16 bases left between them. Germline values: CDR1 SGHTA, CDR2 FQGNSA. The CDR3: CASSVERGKKTQYF. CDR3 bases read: TGTGCCAGCAGCGTGGAGAGGGGTAAAAAGACC.

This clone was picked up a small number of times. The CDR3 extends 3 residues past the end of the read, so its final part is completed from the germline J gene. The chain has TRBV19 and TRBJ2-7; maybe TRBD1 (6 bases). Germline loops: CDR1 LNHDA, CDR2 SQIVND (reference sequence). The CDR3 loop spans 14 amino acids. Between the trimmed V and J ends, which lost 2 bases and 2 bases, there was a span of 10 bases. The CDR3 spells CASSIWGLTYEQYF. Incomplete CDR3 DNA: TGTGCCAGTAGTATATGGGGGCTTACCTACGAG. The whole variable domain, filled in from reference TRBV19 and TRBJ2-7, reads DGGITQSPKYLFRKEGQNVTLSCEQNLNHDAMYWYRQDPGQGLRLIYYSQIVNDFQKGDIAEGYSVSREKKESFPLTVTSAQKNPTAFYLCASSIWGLTYEQYFGPGTRLTVT.

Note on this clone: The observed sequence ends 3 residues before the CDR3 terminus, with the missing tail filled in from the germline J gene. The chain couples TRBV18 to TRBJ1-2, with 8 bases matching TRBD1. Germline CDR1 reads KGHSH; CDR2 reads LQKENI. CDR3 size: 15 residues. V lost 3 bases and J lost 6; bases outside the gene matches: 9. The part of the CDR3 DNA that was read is TGTGCCAGCTCACCCAATCCAGGGACAGGAAATGGC. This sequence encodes CASSPNPGTGNG. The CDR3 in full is CASSPNPGTGNGYTF.

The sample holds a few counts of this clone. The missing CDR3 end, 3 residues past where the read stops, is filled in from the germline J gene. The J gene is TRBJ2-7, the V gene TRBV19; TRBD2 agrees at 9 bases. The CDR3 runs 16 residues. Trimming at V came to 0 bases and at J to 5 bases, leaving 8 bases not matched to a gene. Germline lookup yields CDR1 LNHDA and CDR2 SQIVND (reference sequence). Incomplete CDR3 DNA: TGTGCCAGTAGTATAGAGGGTAGCGGGAGAACCCACGAG. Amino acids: CASSIEGSGRTHE. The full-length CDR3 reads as CASSIEGSGRTHEQYF.

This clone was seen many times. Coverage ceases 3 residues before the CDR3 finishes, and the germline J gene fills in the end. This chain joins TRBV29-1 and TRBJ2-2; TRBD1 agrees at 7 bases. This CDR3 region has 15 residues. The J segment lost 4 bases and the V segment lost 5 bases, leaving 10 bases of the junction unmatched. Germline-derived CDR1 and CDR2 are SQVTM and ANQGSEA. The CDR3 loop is CSVSQGIYGTGELFF. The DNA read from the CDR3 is TGCAGCGTTTCACAGGGGATTTATGGCACCGGGGAG.

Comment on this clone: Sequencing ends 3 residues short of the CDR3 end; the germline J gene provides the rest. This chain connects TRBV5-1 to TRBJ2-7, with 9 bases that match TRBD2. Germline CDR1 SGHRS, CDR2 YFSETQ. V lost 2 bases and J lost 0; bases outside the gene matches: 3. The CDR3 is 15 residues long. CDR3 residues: CASSLASGTSYEQYF. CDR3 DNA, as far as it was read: TGCGCCAGCAGCTTAGCTAGCGGGACCTCCTACGAG.

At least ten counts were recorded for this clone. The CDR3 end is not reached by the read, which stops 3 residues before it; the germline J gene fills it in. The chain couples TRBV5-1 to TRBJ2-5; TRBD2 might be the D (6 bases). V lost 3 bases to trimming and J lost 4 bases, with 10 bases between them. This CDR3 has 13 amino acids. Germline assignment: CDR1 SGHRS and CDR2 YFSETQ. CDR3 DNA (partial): TGCGCCAGCAGCTCAGGGAGGAGAGAGACC. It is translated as CASSSGRRET. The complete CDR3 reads CASSSGRRETQYF.

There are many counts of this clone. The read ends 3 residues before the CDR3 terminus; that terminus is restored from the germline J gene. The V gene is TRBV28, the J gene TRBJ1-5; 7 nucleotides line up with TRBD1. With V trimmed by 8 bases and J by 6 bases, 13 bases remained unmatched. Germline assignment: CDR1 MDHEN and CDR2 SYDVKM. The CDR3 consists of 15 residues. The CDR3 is CASRPGTAVGQPQHF. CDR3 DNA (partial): TGTGCCAGCCGTCCCGGGACAGCGGTGGGTCAGCCC.

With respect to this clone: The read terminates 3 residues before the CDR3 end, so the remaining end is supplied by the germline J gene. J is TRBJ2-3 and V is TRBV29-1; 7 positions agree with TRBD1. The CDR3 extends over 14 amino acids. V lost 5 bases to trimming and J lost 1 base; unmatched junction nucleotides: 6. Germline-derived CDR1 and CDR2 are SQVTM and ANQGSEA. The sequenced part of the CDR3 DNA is TGCAGCGTTTCGCGCGACAGGGGCACAGATACG. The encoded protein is CSVSRDRGTDT. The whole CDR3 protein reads CSVSRDRGTDTQYF.

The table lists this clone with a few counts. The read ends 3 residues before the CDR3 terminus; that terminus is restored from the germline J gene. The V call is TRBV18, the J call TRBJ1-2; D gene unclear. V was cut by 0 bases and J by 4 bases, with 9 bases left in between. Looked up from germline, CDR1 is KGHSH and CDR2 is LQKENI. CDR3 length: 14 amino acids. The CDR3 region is CASSPPGRIYGYTF. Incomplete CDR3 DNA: TGTGCCAGCTCACCACCGGGCAGGATCTATGGC.

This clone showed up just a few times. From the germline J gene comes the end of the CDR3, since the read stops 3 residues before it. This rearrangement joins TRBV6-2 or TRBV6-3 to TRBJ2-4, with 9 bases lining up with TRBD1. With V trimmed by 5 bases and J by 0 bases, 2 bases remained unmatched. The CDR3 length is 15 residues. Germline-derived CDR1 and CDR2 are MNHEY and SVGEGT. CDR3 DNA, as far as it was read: TGTGCCAGCAGTACAGGGGGCTTAGCCAAAAACATT. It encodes CASSTGGLAKNI. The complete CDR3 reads CASSTGGLAKNIQYF.